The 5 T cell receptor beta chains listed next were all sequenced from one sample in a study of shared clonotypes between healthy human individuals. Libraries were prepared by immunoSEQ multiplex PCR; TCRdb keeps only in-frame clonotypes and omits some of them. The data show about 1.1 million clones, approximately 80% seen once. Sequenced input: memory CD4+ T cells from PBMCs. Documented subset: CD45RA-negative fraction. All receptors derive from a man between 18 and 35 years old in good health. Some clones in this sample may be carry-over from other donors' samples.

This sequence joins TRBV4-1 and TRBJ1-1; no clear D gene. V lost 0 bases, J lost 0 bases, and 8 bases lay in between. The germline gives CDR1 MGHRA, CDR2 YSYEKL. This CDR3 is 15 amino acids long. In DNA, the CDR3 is TGCGCCAGCAGCCAAGATGGGCCGATGAACACTGAAGCTTTCTTT. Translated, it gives CASSQDGPMNTEAFF.

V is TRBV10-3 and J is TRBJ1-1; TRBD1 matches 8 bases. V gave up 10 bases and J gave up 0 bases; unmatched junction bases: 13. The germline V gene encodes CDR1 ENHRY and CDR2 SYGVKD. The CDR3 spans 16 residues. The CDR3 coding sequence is TGTGCCACTACCCAGACAGGGGCGATCATGAACACTGAAGCTTTCTTT. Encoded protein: CATTQTGAIMNTEAFF.

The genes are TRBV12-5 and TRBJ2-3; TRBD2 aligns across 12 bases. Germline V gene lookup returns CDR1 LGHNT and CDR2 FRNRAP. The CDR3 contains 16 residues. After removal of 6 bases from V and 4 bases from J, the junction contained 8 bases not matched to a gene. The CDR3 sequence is CASGTGLAGLADTQYF. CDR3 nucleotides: TGTGCTAGTGGGACCGGACTAGCGGGACTCGCAGATACGCAGTATTTT.

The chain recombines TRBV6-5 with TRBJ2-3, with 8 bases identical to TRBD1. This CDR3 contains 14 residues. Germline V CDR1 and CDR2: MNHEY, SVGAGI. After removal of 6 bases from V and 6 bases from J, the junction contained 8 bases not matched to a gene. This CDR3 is CASSRTGLGDTQYF. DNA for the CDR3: TGTGCCAGCAGCAGGACAGGGTTGGGGGATACGCAGTATTTT.

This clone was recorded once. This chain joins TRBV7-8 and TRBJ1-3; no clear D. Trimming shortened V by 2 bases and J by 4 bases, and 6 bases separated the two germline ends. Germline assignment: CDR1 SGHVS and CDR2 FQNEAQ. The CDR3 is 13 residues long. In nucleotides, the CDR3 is TGTGCCAGCAGCTTATCACAGGGAAACACCATATATTTT. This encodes CASSLSQGNTIYF.